The 10 T cell receptor beta chains reported below all come from one sample, sequenced in a study of cytotoxic CD8 clonotypes in ibrutinib-treated CLL. Sequenced by immunoSEQ multiplex PCR; TCRdb stores in-frame clones only, minus some. The sample lists 50,000 to 70,000 clones; roughly 54% were seen once. Specimen: PBMCs, collected at disease progression, from a patient treated with ibrutinib. These receptors originate from a human donor with chronic lymphocytic leukemia.

This clone is a singleton in its sample. The chain joins TRBV2 to TRBJ2-3; 9 bases are shared with TRBD1. After removal of 6 bases from V and 0 bases from J, the junction contained 4 bases not matched to a gene. This CDR3 contains 15 residues. Per the germline V gene, CDR1 is SNHLY and CDR2 is FYNNEI. The CDR3, as DNA: TGTGCCAGCAGAGAGGGGACAGGGAGCACAGATACGCAGTATTTT. This sequence encodes CASREGTGSTDTQYF.

The V call is TRBV4-3, the J call TRBJ1-3; possible D gene TRBD1, 6 bases. CDR1 and CDR2 from the germline V gene are LGHNA and YSLEER. V lost 2 bases to trimming and J lost 2 bases, with 13 bases between them. This CDR3 spans 16 amino acids. CDR3 DNA: TGCGCCAGCAGCCAAATGGACAGCCCAACTGGAAACACCATATATTTT. Its protein is CASSQMDSPTGNTIYF.

The chain uses TRBV9 and TRBJ2-1; TRBD2 agrees at 10 bases. Germline V CDR1 and CDR2: SGDLS, YYNGEE. This CDR3 region has 15 residues. Trimming removed 4 bases from V and 4 bases from J; junction bases left unmatched: 5. The CDR3 nucleotides read TGTGCCAGCAGCCCATCTAGCGGGAGATACAATGAGCAGTTCTTC. This gives the protein CASSPSSGRYNEQFF.

CDR3 sequence (DNA): TGCAGCGCCGGACAGGATGGCTACACCTTC. As protein: CSAGQDGYTF. The V gene is TRBV29-1, the J gene TRBJ1-2, with 7 positions matching TRBD1. V lost 7 bases to trimming and J lost 6 bases; unmatched junction nucleotides: 2. Germline CDR1 is SQVTM and CDR2 is ANQGSEA. The CDR3 is made up of 10 amino acids.

The V and J genes are TRBV2 and TRBJ1-5; 8 bases agree with TRBD1. The CDR3 totals 15 residues. The V gene end was trimmed by 4 bases and the J gene end by 5 bases; junction bases not matched to a gene: 7. Germline values: CDR1 SNHLY, CDR2 FYNNEI. CDR3 amino acids: CASSGPQGVHQPQHF. The CDR3 bases are TGTGCCAGCAGTGGGCCACAGGGGGTCCATCAGCCCCAGCATTTT.

The chain couples TRBV30 to TRBJ2-3; 7 nucleotides line up with TRBD2. This CDR3 has 14 residues. CDR1 and CDR2 from the germline V gene are GTSNPN and SVGIG (reference sequence). J lost 1 base, V lost 0 bases, and 1 base had no gene match. This CDR3 is CAWSVAGGTDTQYF. CDR3 bases: TGTGCCTGGAGTGTGGCGGGAGGCACAGATACGCAGTATTTT.

This sequence joins TRBV28 and TRBJ1-5, with 12 bases that match TRBD1. In germline, CDR1 is MDHEN, CDR2 SYDVKM. The CDR3 has 22 amino acids. The J segment lost 5 bases and the V segment lost 1 base, leaving 21 bases of the junction unmatched. DNA of the CDR3: TGTGCCAGCAGTTTATTTTTGACTATTGGGACAGGGGGCGTTAGTAGAGATCAGCCCCAGCATTTT. This gives the protein CASSLFLTIGTGGVSRDQPQHF.

This clone came up once. The chain recombines TRBV5-1 with TRBJ2-7; 8 nucleotides match TRBD2. From germline, CDR1 is SGHRS and CDR2 YFSETQ. The CDR3 length is 15 residues. V lost 4 bases, J lost 0 bases, and 6 bases stayed unmatched. The CDR3 loop reads CASSLSGRASYEQYF. CDR3 nucleotides: TGCGCCAGCAGCCTCAGCGGGAGAGCCTCCTACGAGCAGTACTTC.

V usage is TRBV15 and J usage is TRBJ2-7; possibly TRBD1 for D (6 bases). Germline CDR1 and CDR2: LNHNV and YYDKDF (reference sequence). This CDR3 is 15 amino acids long. V gave up 5 bases and J gave up 4 bases, with 18 bases separating them. CDR3 amino acids: CATSGAQGREYEQYF. As DNA, the CDR3 is TGTGCCACCAGCGGTGCCCAGGGGCGTGAGTACGAGCAGTACTTC.

The V call is TRBV9, the J call TRBJ1-1; D is unclear. In germline, CDR1 is SGDLS, CDR2 YYNGEE. The CDR3 length is 13 residues. V was pared by 2 bases and J by 5 bases, with 10 bases between. The CDR3 DNA is TGTGCCAGCAGCGTCACTGGGTGGACTGAAGCTTTCTTT. The encoded protein is CASSVTGWTEAFF.